Listed below are T cell receptor beta chains from one sample, sequenced in a study of neurological immune-mediated disorders. TCRdb re-analysed the 5' RACE reads in MiXCR, keeping a single row per CDR3 protein. The table includes roughly 60,000 distinct CDR3 sequences, around 3.8% detected once. Sequenced sample: PBMCs. The receptor source for this set is a woman in her fifties or sixties with multiple sclerosis. Each CDR3 is given with its conserved first and last residue. The D gene is left open where the match is weak. The size field is filled for only some rows; it gives once, few, many or a size class.

d_call j_call clone_size v_call cdr3_nt cdr3_aa
NA TRBJ2-6 many TRBV20-1 TGCAGTGCCATTGACCGGGGTCGAAGCTCTGGGGCCAACGTCCTGACTTTC CSAIDRGRSSGANVLTF
NA TRBJ2-1 many TRBV5-1 TGCGCCAGCAGCTTGCCAGGGGGGTCCTACAATGAGCAGTTCTTC CASSLPGGSYNEQFF
NA TRBJ2-6 many TRBV4-3 TGCGCCAGCAGCCCCGGACGGAATAGTTTCTCTGGGGCCAACGTCCTGACTTTC CASSPGRNSFSGANVLTF
NA TRBJ1-4 many TRBV5-6 TGTGCCAGCAGCCTGGTTGGCTACAATGAAAAACTGTTTTTT CASSLVGYNEKLFF
NA TRBJ1-1 many TRBV7-9 TGTGCCAGCAGCTTACCGACAGCTTACACTGAAGCTTTCTTT CASSLPTAYTEAFF
NA TRBJ1-4 many TRBV5-5 TGTGCCAGCAGCTTGGGAGGAGGGACGGGGGAAAAACTGTTTTTT CASSLGGGTGEKLFF
TRBD1 TRBJ1-5 few TRBV19 TGTGCCAGTAGGGATCGACAGGGTTCGGGCAATCAGCCCCAGAATTTT CASRDRQGSGNQPQNF
NA TRBJ2-7 many TRBV5-1 TGCGCCAGCAGCTTGGTCGGACTCCGCTCCTACGAGCAGTACTTC CASSLVGLRSYEQYF
TRBD2 TRBJ2-7 many TRBV7-9 TGTGCCAGCAGCTCAGGGTCCGGGACTAGCGGGACGGCGGACTTC CASSSGSGTSGTADF
TRBD2 TRBJ2-1 many TRBV4-2 TGTGCCAGCAGCCAAGGCGCTAGCGGGAGATCTGGAAATGAGCAGTTCTTC CASSQGASGRSGNEQFF
NA TRBJ1-5 many TRBV5-1 TGCGCCAGCAGCTTGGAGGGAGGGAGGGACAATCAGCCCCAGCATTTT CASSLEGGRDNQPQHF
NA TRBJ1-1 many TRBV7-9 TGTGCCAGCAGCTTCGGGACCAACACTGAAGCTTTCTTT CASSFGTNTEAFF
TRBD2 TRBJ2-4 many TRBV20-1 TGCAGTGCTAGAACTAGCGATCTAGCCAAAAACATTCAGTACTTC CSARTSDLAKNIQYF
TRBD1 TRBJ2-3 NA TRBV5-1 TGCGCCAGCAGCTCGGGACAGGAGATCACAGATACGCAGTATTTT CASSSGQEITDTQYF
NA TRBJ2-7 NA TRBV13 TGTGCCAGCAGCTTTAGGAGGGAGTCCTACGAGCAGTACTTC CASSFRRESYEQYF
TRBD1 TRBJ1-5 many TRBV20-1 TGCAGTGCCAGACAGGGACACAATCAGCCCCAGCATTTT CSARQGHNQPQHF
NA TRBJ2-7 many TRBV7-8 TGTGCCAGCAGCTTAGAAGGAGGGGGCAGGTCTTTCTACGAGCAGTACTTC CASSLEGGGRSFYEQYF
NA TRBJ1-1 NA TRBV29-1 TGCAGCGTTGGAGACGCAGGGATAACTGAAGCTTTCTTT CSVGDAGITEAFF
NA TRBJ2-7 few TRBV7-2 TGTGCCAGCAGCTTAGGACCGCCAACTTGGAGCTCCTACGAGCAGTACTTC CASSLGPPTWSSYEQYF
NA TRBJ1-6 many TRBV20-1 TGCAGTGCCCATGGGGGGGGACATTATAATTCACCCCTCCACTTT CSAHGGGHYNSPLHF
TRBD1 TRBJ2-7 many TRBV6-2/TRBV6-3 TGTGCCAGCACTTCCAGGACAGGTTCCTACGAGCAGTACTTC CASTSRTGSYEQYF
NA TRBJ2-2 many TRBV5-1 TGCGCCAGCAGCTTGGGGGCGACACTGAACACCGGGGAGCTGTTTTTT CASSLGATLNTGELFF
TRBD2 TRBJ2-3 few TRBV29-1 TGCAGCGTTGCGGGACTAGCGGGAGGCACAGATACGCAGTATTTT CSVAGLAGGTDTQYF
NA TRBJ2-1 many TRBV29-1 TGCAGCGTTGTCAGGGGCGCATCCTACAATGAGCAGTTCTTC CSVVRGASYNEQFF
TRBD1 TRBJ1-4 many TRBV4-1 TGCGCCAGCAGCTCTGACAGGGAGTTTGAAAAACTGTTTTTT CASSSDREFEKLFF
NA TRBJ1-1 many TRBV7-2 TGTGCCAGCAGCCCCGGACGAGGGAACACTGAAGCTTTCTTT CASSPGRGNTEAFF
NA TRBJ2-2 many TRBV5-4 TGTGCCAGCAGCCGGTACACCGGGGAGCTGTTTTTT CASSRYTGELFF
NA TRBJ1-1 many TRBV12-3/TRBV12-4 TGTGCCAGCAGTTTAGCCATGCTAAACACTGAAGCTTTCTTT CASSLAMLNTEAFF
NA TRBJ2-7 many TRBV7-2 TGTGCCAGCAGCTTAGTGGGTAGAAAAGAGCAGTACTTC CASSLVGRKEQYF
TRBD2 TRBJ2-7 many TRBV9 TGTGCCAGCAGCGAGCACGGGACTAGCGGGAGAGCAGGGTCCTACGAGCAGTACTTC CASSEHGTSGRAGSYEQYF
TRBD1 TRBJ2-2 many TRBV29-1 TGCAGCGTCTCACCCGGGACAGGGTTTCTCGGGGAGCTGTTTTTT CSVSPGTGFLGELFF
TRBD2 TRBJ2-1 many TRBV29-1 TGCAGCGGAACTAGCGGGAGGTACAATGAGCAGTTCTTC CSGTSGRYNEQFF
NA TRBJ1-1 many TRBV9 TGTGCCTCGAGGGGGGCAGGGACTGAAGCTTTCTTT CASRGAGTEAFF
NA TRBJ2-3 many TRBV5-1 TGCGCCAGCAGCCCCCAGACAGGTCAAGATACGCAGTATTTT CASSPQTGQDTQYF
NA TRBJ1-1 many TRBV5-6 TGTGCCAGCAGCTTAATCGGGAACACTGAAGCTTTCTTT CASSLIGNTEAFF
NA TRBJ2-1 many TRBV7-8 TGTGCCAGCAGCCCGTCTGCGAACAATGAGCAGTTCTTC CASSPSANNEQFF
NA TRBJ2-7 many TRBV29-1 TGCAGCGTTGAAAGGGGGTGGGGGCAGACCTACGAGCAGTACTTC CSVERGWGQTYEQYF
NA TRBJ1-2 many TRBV9 TGTGCCAGCAGCCAAACAGGGATGGAGGGCTACACCTTC CASSQTGMEGYTF
TRBD1 TRBJ2-3 many TRBV7-2 TGTGCCAGCAGCTTAGAGGGGGCGCGGGCAGATACGCAGTATTTT CASSLEGARADTQYF
TRBD2 TRBJ2-3 many TRBV24-1 TGTGCCACCAGTGGGGCTAGCGGGATAAGCACAGATACGCAGTATTTT CATSGASGISTDTQYF
TRBD1 TRBJ1-4 many TRBV6-5 TGTGCCAGCAGTCTCCAGGGGGCAAATGAAAAACTGTTTTTT CASSLQGANEKLFF
TRBD1 TRBJ1-1 many TRBV12-3/TRBV12-4 TGTGCCAGCAGTGCCAACAGGGGGCGGCCTTTCTTGAACACTGAAGCTTTCTTT CASSANRGRPFLNTEAFF
NA TRBJ1-6 many TRBV5-1 TGCGCCAGCAGCTTGGTCGCGGACGGCGATTCACCCCTCAACTTT CASSLVADGDSPLNF
TRBD1 TRBJ1-2 many TRBV29-1 TGCAGCGTGAAGACAGGGGGCGCGACGGGCTACACCTTC CSVKTGGATGYTF